This T cell receptor beta chain was obtained from a study of blood T cells in healthy people across ages. About the study: Template switching caught about one barcoded beta molecule for each two T cells. Study outcomes and limitations: Roughly linear declines in TCR beta diversity per million T cells occurred with age. Compared with aged donors, long-lived donors showed fewer expanded clones, suggesting selection.

The J segment lost 4 bases and the V segment lost 5 bases, leaving 10 bases of the junction unmatched. Germline CDR1 SGHTA, CDR2 FQGNSA. The CDR3 extends over 16 amino acids. Then a second PCR, running roughly 7 to 11 cycles, was carried out with a sample-barcoded 5' primer and a J-beta primer mix. MiXCR, applied by TCRdb to the 5' RACE reads, yields one record per CDR3 protein. The table has 780,000 or so distinct CDR3 sequences, more than 50% seen once; the top ten hold roughly 24%. As for this clonotype: Its cognate antigen is unknown.

Sequencing was done on a sample of blood. This sequence joins TRBV7-2 and TRBJ2-7, with 11 positions matching TRBD2. The clonotype originates from a man aged 40-55 years in good health. CDR3 amino acids: CASSETSGRASYEQYF. CDR3 nucleotide sequence: TGTGCCAGCAGCGAAACTAGCGGGAGAGCCTCTTACGAGCAGTACTTC.